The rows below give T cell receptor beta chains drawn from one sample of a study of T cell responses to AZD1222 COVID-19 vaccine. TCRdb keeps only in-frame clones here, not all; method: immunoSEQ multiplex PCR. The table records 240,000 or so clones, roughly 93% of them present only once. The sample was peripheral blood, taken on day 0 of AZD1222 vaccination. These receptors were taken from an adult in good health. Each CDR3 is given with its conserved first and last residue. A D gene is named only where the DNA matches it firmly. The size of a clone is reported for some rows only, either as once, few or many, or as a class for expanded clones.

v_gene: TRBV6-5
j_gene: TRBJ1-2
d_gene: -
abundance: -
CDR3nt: TGTGCCAGCCGCACAGGAAACTATGGCTACACCTTC
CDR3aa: CASRTGNYGYTF

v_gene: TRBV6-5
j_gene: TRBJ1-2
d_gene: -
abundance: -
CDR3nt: TGTGCCAGCAGTTACGAGACAACTAAAGGCTACACCTTC
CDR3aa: CASSYETTKGYTF

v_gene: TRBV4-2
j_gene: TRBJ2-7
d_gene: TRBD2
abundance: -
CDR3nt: TGTGCCAGCAGCACCGGGACTAGCGCCTTCTACGAGCAGTACTTC
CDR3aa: CASSTGTSAFYEQYF

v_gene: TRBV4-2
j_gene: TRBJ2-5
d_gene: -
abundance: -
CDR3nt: TGTGCCAGCAGCCAAGGGGGCGAGACCCAGTACTTC
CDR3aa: CASSQGGETQYF

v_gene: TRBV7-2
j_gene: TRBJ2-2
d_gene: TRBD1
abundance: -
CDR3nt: TGTGCCAGCAGCCAACGCCGAGGGACAGGGAACACCGGGGAGCTGTTTTTT
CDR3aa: CASSQRRGTGNTGELFF

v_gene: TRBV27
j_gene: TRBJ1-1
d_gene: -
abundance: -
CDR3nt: TGTGCCAGCAGTTTGGGGGGAATGAACACTGAAGCTTTCTTT
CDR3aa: CASSLGGMNTEAFF

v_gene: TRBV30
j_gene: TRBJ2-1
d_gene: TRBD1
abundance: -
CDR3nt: TGTGCCTGGAGCGGGGACAGGGGGACCTACAATGAGCAGTTCTTC
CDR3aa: CAWSGDRGTYNEQFF

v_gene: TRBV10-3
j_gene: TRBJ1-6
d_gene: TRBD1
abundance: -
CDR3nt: TGTGCCATCAGCGAACGAAACACAGGGGATCTTTCACCCCTCCACTTT
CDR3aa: CAISERNTGDLSPLHF

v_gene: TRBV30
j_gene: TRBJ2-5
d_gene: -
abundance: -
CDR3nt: TGTGCCTGGAGTGGTGGTGGCCGAGTGACCCAGTACTTC
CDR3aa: CAWSGGGRVTQYF

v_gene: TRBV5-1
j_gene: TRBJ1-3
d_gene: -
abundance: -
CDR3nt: TGCGCCAGCAGCTTGGCCGAATGGGATCTCAAGGGGCTCCGAAACACCATATATTTT
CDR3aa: CASSLAEWDLKGLRNTIYF

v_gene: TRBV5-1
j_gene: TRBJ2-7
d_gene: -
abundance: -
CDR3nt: TGCGCCAGCAGCTTGGGTACAGTCTACGAGCAGTACTTC
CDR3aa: CASSLGTVYEQYF

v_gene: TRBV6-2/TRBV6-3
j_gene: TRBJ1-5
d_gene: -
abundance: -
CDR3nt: TGTGCCAGCAGTGACCTAATGGGGGGGGCAAGCAATCAGCCCCAGCATTTT
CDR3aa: CASSDLMGGASNQPQHF

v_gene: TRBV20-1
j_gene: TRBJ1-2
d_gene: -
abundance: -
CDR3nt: TGCAGTGCTACCCCCCCTGATGGCTACACCTTC
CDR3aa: CSATPPDGYTF

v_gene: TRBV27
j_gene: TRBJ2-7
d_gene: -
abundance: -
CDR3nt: TGTGCCAGCAGTTTATCGGCAGGGGGGGTCGAGCAGTACTTC
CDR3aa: CASSLSAGGVEQYF

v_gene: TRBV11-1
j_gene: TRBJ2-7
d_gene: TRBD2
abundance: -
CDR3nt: TGTGCCAGCAGCTTAGCGGGGACTAGAGTTATCGAGCAGTACTTC
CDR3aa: CASSLAGTRVIEQYF

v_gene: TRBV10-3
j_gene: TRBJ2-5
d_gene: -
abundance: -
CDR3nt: TGTGCCATCAGTGAGTCTGGGAGTAGGGACCACGGGACCCAGTACTTC
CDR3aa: CAISESGSRDHGTQYF

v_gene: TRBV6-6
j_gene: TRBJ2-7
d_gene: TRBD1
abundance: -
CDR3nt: TGTGCCAGCAGTTACTCGACAGGGCAAAACGAGCAGTACTTC
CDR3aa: CASSYSTGQNEQYF

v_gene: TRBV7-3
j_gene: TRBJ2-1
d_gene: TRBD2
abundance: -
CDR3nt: TGTGCCAGCAGCTCCCGGGGTAGCGGGACTTACAATGAGCAGTTCTTC
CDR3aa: CASSSRGSGTYNEQFF

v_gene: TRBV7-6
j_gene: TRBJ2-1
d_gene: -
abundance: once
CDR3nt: TGTGCCAGCAGCTTAGGCGGGCTAGCGCGAAACAATGAGCAGTTCTTC
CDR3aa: CASSLGGLARNNEQFF

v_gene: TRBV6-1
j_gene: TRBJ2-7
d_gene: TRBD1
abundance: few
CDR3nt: TGTGCCAGCAGTGAAAGGGGGTTTAGGGGACAGCCCACTGGGGAGCAGTACTTC
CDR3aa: CASSERGFRGQPTGEQYF

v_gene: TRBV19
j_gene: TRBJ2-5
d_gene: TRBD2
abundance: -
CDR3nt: TGTGCCAGTATAATCGTCGGGACTAGCGGGACGGAGACCCAGTACTTC
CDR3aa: CASIIVGTSGTETQYF

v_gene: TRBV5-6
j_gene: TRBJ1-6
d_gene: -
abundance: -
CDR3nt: TGTGCCAGCAGCTGGGGGAGGGGGTCAACTACTTATTCACCCCTCCACTTT
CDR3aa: CASSWGRGSTTYSPLHF

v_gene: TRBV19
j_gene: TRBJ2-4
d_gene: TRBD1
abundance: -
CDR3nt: TGTGCCAGTAGTCTAACCAGGACAGGCCCGGGGTACTTC
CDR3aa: CASSLTRTGPGYF

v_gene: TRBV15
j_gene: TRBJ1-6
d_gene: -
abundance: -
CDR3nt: TGTGCCACCAGCAGAGGGGCGTCCTATAATTCACCCCTCCACTTT
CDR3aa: CATSRGASYNSPLHF

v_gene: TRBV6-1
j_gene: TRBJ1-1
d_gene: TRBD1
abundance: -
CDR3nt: TGTGCCAGCAGTGTGTTGCAGGGGGAAGCGGGCACTGAAGCTTTCTTT
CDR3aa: CASSVLQGEAGTEAFF

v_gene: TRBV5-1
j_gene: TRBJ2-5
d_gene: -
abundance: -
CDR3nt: TGCGCCAGCAGCTTGGCAGCCCAAGAGACCCAGTACTTC
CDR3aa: CASSLAAQETQYF

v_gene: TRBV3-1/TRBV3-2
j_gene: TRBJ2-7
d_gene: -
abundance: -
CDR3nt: TGTGCCAGCAGCCAATGGGAGTCTGGTTACGAGCAGTACTTC
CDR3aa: CASSQWESGYEQYF

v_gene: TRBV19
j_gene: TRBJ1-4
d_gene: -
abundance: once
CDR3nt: TGTGCCAGTATCGGGGCTAATGAAAAACTGTTTTTT
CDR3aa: CASIGANEKLFF

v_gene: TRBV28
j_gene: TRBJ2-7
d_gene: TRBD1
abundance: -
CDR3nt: TGTGCCAGCAAAGAATGGGGGACAGGGGGCGACGAGCAGTACTTC
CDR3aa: CASKEWGTGGDEQYF

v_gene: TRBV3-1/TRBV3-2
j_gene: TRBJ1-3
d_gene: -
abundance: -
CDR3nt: TGTGCCAGCAGCCAAGGGCCAGTTCGAAACACCATATATTTT
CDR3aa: CASSQGPVRNTIYF

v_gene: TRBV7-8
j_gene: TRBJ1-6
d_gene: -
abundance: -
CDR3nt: TGTGCCAGCACCTTGGGGAGGGCCCCGGGTTCACCCCTCCACTTT
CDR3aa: CASTLGRAPGSPLHF

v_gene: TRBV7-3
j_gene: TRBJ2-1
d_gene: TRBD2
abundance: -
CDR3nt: TGTGCCAGCAGCAAATCTAGCGGGAGCTCCTACAATGAGCAGTTCTTC
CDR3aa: CASSKSSGSSYNEQFF

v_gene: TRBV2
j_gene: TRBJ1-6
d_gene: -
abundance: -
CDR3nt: TGTGCCACCCACGAGGAGGGACGGTCACCCCTCCACTTT
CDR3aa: CATHEEGRSPLHF

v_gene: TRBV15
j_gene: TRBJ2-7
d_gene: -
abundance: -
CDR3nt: TGTGCCACCAGCAGAGATGTGAGATACGAGCAGTACTTC
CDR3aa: CATSRDVRYEQYF

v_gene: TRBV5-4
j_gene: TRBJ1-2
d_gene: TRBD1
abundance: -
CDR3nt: TGTGCCAGCAGCTTGACAGGGGTGAATGGCTACACCTTC
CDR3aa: CASSLTGVNGYTF

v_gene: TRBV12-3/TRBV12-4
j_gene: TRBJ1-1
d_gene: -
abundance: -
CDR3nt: TGTGCCAGCAGCCCAGGAATGGGGACTGAAGCTTTCTTT
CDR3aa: CASSPGMGTEAFF

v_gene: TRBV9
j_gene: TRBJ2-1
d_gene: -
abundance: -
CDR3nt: TGTGCCAGCAGACCAGACTCCGGGGGAGGCAATGAGCAGTTCTTC
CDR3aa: CASRPDSGGGNEQFF

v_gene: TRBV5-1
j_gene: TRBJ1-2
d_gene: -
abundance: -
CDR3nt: TGCGCCAGCGGGGAGGGGAGATACGGCTACACCTTC
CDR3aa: CASGEGRYGYTF

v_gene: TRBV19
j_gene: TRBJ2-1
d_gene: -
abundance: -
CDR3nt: TGTGCCAGTAGTAAAGATAGCCTCTCCTACAATGAGCAGTTCTTC
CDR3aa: CASSKDSLSYNEQFF

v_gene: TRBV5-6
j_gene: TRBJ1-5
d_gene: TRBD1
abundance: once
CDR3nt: TGTGCCAGCAGCGCCAGACAGGGTCAGCCCCAGCATTTT
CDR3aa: CASSARQGQPQHF

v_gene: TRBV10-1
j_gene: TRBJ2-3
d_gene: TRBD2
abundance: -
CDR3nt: TGCGCCGTCCTAAATCTAGCGGGAGACAGATTGGGGCCAGATACGCAGTATTTT
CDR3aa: CAVLNLAGDRLGPDTQYF